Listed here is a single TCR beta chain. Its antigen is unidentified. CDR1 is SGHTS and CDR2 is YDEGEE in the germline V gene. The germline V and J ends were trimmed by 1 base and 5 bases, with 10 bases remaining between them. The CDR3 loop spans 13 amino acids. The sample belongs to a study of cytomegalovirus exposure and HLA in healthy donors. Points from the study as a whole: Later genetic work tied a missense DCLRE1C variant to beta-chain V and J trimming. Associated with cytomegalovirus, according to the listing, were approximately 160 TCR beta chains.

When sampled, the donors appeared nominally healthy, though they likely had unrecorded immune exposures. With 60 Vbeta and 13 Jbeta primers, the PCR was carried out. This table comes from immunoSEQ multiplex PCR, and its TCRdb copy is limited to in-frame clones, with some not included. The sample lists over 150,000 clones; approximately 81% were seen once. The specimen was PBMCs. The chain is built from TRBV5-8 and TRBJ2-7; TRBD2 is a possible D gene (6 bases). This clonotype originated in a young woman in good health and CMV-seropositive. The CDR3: CASSLIGGDEQYF. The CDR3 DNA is TGTGCCAGCAGCTTGATTGGAGGGGACGAGCAGTACTTC. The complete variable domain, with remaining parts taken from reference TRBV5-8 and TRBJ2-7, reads EAGVTQSPTHLIKTRGQQATLRCSPISGHTSVYWYQQALGLGLQFLLWYDEGEERNRGNFPPRFSGRQFPNYSSELNVNALELEDSALYLCASSLIGGDEQYFGPGTRLTVT.